Below are 5 T cell receptor beta chains sequenced from a single sample in a study of cytomegalovirus exposure and HLA in healthy donors. The PCR contained 60 Vbeta and 13 Jbeta primers. TCRdb's table, derived via immunoSEQ multiplex PCR, lists solely in-frame clones and lacks some. The sample yields approximately 140,000 clones, approximately 79% seen once. The sequenced sample consisted of PBMCs. The receptors were gathered from a woman aged 45-65 years in good health and CMV-seropositive.

The chain's CDR3 is CAGQERNQPQHF. In DNA, the CDR3 is TGTGCCGGACAGGAGAGGAATCAGCCCCAGCATTTT. J is TRBJ1-5 and V is TRBV28, with TRBD1 matching over 7 bases. Trimming at V came to 11 bases and at J to 4 bases, leaving 5 bases not matched to a gene. CDR3 length: 12 residues. CDR1 is MDHEN and CDR2 is SYDVKM in the germline V gene.

This clone was found a few times. The chain recombines TRBV6-4 with TRBJ2-7; 11 bases line up with TRBD1. J was trimmed by 0 bases and V by 6 bases; bases with no gene match: 4. CDR1 MRHNA and CDR2 SNTAGT come from the germline V gene. The CDR3 consists of 15 residues. As DNA, the CDR3 is TGTGCCAGCAGCGCCGGGACAGGGGGCTCCTACGAGCAGTACTTC. Its protein product is CASSAGTGGSYEQYF.

The chain links TRBV6-5 to TRBJ2-3; weak D call: TRBD2 (6 bases). The CDR3 covers 14 residues. V was clipped by 6 bases and J by 3 bases, with 13 bases between them. Germline values: CDR1 MNHEY, CDR2 SVGAGI. In DNA form, the CDR3 reads TGTGCCAGCAGCCTCGGGGGAATGACAGATACGCAGTATTTT. Its protein product is CASSLGGMTDTQYF.

V and J are TRBV5-4 and TRBJ2-3, with a weak D call TRBD2 (5 bases). The germline V gene has CDR1 SGHNT and CDR2 YYREEE (reference sequence). CDR3 length: 15 amino acids. Between the trimmed V and J ends, which lost 0 bases and 0 bases, there was a span of 8 bases. CDR3 in DNA: TGTGCCAGCAGCTTGGAAGCGGATAGCACAGATACGCAGTATTTT. Its translation is CASSLEADSTDTQYF.

V gene TRBV5-1 combines with J gene TRBJ2-3; TRBD1 matches 7 bases. Trimming removed 4 bases from V and 2 bases from J; junction bases left unmatched: 7. This CDR3 is 15 amino acids long. The V gene's germline CDR1 is SGHRS and CDR2 YFSETQ. CDR3 region: CASSRQGSSTDTQYF. The CDR3 coding sequence is TGCGCCAGCAGCCGACAGGGAAGTTCCACAGATACGCAGTATTTT.